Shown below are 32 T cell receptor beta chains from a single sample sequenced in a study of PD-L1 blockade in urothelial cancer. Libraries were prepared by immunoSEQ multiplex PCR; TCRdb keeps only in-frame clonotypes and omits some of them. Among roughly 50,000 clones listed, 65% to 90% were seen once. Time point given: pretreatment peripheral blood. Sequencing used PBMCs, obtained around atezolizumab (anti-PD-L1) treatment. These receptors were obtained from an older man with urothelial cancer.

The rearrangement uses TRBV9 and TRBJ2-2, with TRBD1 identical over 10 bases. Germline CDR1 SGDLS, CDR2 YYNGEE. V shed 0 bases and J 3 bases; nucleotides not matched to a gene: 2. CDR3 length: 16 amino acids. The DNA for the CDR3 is TGTGCCAGCAGCGTAGATGGACAGGGGGACACCGGGGAGCTGTTTTTT. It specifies CASSVDGQGDTGELFF.

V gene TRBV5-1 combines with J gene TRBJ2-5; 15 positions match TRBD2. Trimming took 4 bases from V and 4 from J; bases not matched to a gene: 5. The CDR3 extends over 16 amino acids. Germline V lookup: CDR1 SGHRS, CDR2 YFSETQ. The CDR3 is CASSNPGLAGGETQYF. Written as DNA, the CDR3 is TGCGCCAGCAGCAACCCGGGACTAGCGGGAGGAGAGACCCAGTACTTC. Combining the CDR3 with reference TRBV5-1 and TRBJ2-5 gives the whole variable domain KAGVTQTPRYLIKTRGQQVTLSCSPISGHRSVSWYQQTPGQGLQFLFEYFSETQRNKGNFPGRFSGRQFSNSRSEMNVSTLELGDSALYLCASSNPGLAGGETQYFGPGTRLLVL.

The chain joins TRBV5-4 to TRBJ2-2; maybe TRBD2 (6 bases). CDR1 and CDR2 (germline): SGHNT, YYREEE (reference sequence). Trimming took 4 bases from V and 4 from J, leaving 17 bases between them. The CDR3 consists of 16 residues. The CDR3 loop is CASSPLALGGTGELFF. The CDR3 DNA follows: TGTGCCAGCAGCCCACTAGCTCTCGGGGGCACCGGGGAGCTGTTTTTT.

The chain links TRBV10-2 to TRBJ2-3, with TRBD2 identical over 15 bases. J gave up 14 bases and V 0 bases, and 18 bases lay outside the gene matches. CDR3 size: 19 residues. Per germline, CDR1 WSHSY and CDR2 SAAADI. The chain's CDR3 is CASSESKPGLAGGRRYAYF. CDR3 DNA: TGCGCCAGCAGTGAGTCTAAACCGGGACTAGCGGGAGGTCGGAGATACGCGTATTTT.

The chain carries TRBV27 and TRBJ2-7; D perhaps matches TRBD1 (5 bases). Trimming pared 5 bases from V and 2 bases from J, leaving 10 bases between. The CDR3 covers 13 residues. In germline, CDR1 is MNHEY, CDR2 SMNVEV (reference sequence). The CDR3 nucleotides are TGTGCCAGCAGTCAGGGTGGGCCCTACGAGCAGTACTTC. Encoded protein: CASSQGGPYEQYF.

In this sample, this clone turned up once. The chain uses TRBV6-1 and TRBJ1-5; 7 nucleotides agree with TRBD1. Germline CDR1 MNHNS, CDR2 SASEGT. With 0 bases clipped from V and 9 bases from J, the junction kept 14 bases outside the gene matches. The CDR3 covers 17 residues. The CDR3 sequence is CASSEALRWGQPRPQHF. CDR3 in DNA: TGTGCCAGCAGTGAAGCGCTTCGGTGGGGACAGCCACGGCCCCAGCATTTT.

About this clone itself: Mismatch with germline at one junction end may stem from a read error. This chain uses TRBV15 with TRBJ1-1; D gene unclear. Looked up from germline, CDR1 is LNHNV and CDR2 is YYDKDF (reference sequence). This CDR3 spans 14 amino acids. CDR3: CATSLIRRNAEAFF. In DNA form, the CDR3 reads TGTGCCACCAGCCTGATACGCAGGAACGCTGAAGCTTTCTTT. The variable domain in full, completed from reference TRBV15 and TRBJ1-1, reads DAMVIQNPRYQVTQFGKPVTLSCSQTLNHNVMYWYQQKSSQAPKLLFHYYDKDFNNEADTPDNFQSRRPNTSFCFLDIRSPGLGDTAMYLCATSLIRRNAEAFFGQGTRLTVV.

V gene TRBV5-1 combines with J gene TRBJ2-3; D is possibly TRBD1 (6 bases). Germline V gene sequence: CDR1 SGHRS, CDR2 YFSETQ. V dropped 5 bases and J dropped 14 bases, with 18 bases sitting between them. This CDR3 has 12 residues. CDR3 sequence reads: CASREDSRYAYF. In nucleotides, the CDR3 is TGCGCCAGCAGGGAGGACAGCAGATACGCGTATTTT.

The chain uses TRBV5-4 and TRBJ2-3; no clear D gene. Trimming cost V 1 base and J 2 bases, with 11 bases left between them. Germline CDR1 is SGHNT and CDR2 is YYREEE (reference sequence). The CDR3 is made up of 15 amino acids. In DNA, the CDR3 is TGTGCCAGCAGCTTGAAACTAACTAACACAGATACGCAGTATTTT. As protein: CASSLKLTNTDTQYF.

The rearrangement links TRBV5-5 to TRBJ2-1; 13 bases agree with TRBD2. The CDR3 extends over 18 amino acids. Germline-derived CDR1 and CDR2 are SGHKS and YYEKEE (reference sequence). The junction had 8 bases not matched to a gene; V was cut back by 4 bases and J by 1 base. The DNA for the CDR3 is TGTGCCAGCAGCCTACTAGCGGGGGGGGTTAATTCCTACAATGAGCAGTTCTTC. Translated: CASSLLAGGVNSYNEQFF.

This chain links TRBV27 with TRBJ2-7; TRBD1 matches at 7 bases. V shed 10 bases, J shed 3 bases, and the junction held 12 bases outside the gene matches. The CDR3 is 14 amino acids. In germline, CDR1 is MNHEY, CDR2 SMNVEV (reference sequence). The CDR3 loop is CATRGTGQLYEQYF. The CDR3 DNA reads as TGTGCCACGAGGGGGACGGGACAGCTCTACGAGCAGTACTTC.

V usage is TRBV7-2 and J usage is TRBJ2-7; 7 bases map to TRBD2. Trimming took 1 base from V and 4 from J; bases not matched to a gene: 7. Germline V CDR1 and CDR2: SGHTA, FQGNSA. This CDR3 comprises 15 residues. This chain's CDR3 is CASSLGGFGRYEQYF. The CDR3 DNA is TGTGCCAGCAGCTTAGGAGGCTTCGGGAGGTACGAGCAGTACTTC.

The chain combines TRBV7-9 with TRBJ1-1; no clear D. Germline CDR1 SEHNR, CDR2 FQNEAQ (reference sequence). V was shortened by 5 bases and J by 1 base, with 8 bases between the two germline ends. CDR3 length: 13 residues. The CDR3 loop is CASSLYANTEAFF. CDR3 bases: TGTGCCAGCAGCCTCTATGCGAACACTGAAGCTTTCTTT.

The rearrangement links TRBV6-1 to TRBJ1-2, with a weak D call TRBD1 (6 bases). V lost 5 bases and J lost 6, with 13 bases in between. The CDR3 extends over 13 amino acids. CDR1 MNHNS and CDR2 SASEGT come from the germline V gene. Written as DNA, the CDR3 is TGTGCCAGCAGTAACAGGGCCGGCGATGGCTACACCTTC. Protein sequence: CASSNRAGDGYTF.

In nucleotides, the CDR3 is TGTGCCAGCAGTTTATTAGGGGCTCTCGGGTCCTACGAGCAGTACTTC. Its protein is CASSLLGALGSYEQYF. The J gene is TRBJ2-7, the V gene TRBV28; weak D call: TRBD1 (5 bases). V dropped 1 base and J dropped 1 base, with 14 bases sitting between them. Germline CDR1 is MDHEN and CDR2 is SYDVKM. The CDR3 consists of 16 residues.

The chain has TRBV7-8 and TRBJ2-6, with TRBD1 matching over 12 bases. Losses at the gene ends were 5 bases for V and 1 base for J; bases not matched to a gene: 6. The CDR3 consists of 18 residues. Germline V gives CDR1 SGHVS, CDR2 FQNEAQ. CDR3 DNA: TGTGCCAGCAGCCTCCGGGACAGGGGGCTGTCTGGGGCCAACGTCCTGACTTTC. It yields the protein CASSLRDRGLSGANVLTF.

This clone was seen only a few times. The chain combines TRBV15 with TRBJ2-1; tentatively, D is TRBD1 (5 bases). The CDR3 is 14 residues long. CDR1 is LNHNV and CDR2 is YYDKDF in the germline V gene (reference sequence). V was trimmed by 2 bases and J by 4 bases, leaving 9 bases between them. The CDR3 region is CATSRLDRYNEQFF. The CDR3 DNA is TGTGCCACCAGCAGACTCGACAGATACAATGAGCAGTTCTTC.

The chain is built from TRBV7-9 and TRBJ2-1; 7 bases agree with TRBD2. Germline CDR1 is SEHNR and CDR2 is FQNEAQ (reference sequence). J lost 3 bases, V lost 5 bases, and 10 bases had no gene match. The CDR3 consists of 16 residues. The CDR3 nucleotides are TGTGCCAGCAGCCCCCTAGCGGACGGACTCTACAATGAGCAGTTCTTC. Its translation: CASSPLADGLYNEQFF.

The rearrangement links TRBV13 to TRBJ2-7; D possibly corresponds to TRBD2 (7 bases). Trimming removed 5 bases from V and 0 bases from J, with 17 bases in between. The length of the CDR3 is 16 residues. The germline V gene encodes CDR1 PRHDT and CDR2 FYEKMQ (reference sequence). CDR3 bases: TGTGCCAGCAGCCTCGCCCGGGGGGCTTACTCCTACGAGCAGTACTTC. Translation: CASSLARGAYSYEQYF.

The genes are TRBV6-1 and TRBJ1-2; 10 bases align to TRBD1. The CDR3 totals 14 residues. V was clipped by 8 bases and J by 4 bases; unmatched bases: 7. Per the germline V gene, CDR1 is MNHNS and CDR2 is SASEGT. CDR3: CASLMTGGGYGYTF. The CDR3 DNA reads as TGTGCCAGCTTGATGACAGGGGGCGGCTATGGCTACACCTTC.

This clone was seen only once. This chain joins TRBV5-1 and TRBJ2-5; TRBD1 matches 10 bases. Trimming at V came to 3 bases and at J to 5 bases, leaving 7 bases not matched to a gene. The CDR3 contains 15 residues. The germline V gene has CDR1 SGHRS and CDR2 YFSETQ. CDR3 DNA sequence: TGCGCCAGCAGCTCCGGGACAGGGGTCGGGGAGACCCAGTACTTC. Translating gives CASSSGTGVGETQYF.

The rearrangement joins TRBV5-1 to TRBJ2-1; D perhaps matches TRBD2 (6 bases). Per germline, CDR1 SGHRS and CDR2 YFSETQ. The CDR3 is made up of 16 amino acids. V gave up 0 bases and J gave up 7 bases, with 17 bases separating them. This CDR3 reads CASSLDGQRSGNEQFF. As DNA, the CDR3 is TGCGCCAGCAGCTTGGACGGCCAAAGGAGCGGGAATGAGCAGTTCTTC.

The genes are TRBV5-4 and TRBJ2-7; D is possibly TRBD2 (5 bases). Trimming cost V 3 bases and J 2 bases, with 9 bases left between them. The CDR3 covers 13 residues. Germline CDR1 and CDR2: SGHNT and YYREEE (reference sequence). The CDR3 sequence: CASSSGNTYEQYF. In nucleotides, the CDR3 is TGTGCCAGCAGCTCGGGGAACACCTACGAGCAGTACTTC.

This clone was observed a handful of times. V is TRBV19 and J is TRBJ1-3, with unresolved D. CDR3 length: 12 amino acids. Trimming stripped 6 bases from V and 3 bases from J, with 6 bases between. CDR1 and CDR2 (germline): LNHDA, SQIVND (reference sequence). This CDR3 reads CASSPLGNTIYF. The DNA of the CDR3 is TGTGCCAGTAGCCCTCTTGGAAACACCATATATTTT. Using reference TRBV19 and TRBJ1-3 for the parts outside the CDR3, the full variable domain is DGGITQSPKYLFRKEGQNVTLSCEQNLNHDAMYWYRQDPGQGLRLIYYSQIVNDFQKGDIAEGYSVSREKKESFPLTVTSAQKNPTAFYLCASSPLGNTIYFGEGSWLTVV.

The CDR3 loop reads CAQSGPTLVSSYNEQFF. The CDR3 DNA sequence: TGTGCCCAGAGCGGCCCTACACTAGTTAGCTCCTACAATGAGCAGTTCTTC. This rearrangement joins TRBV2 to TRBJ2-1; the D gene is possibly TRBD2 (5 bases). In germline, CDR1 is SNHLY, CDR2 FYNNEI. Trimming took off 11 bases at V and 0 bases at J, with 23 bases between the two ends. The CDR3 totals 17 residues.

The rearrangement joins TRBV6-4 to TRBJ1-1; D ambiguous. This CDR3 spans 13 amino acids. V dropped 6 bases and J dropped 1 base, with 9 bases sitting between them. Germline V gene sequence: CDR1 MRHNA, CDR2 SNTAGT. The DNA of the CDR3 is TGTGCCAGCAGACAAGACTGGAACACTGAAGCTTTCTTT. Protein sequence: CASRQDWNTEAFF.

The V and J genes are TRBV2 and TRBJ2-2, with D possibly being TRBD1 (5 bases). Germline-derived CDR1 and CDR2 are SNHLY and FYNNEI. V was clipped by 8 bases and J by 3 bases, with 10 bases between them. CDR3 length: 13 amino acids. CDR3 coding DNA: TGTGCCAGCTGGCAAGGGGACACCGGGGAGCTGTTTTTT. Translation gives CASWQGDTGELFF.

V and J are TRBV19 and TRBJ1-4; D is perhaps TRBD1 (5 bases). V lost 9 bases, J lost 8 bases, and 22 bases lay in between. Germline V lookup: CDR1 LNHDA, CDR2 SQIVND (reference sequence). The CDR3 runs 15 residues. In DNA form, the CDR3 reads TGTGCCAGCACCCAGGACACGGTCCCTGGCGAAAAACTGTTTTTT. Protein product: CASTQDTVPGEKLFF.

CDR3 DNA sequence: TGTGCCAGCTCGCGGGACAGGAACACTGAAGCTTTCTTT. It specifies CASSRDRNTEAFF. J is TRBJ1-1 and V is TRBV18; 7 nucleotides agree with TRBD1. Germline assignment: CDR1 KGHSH and CDR2 LQKENI. V was pared by 6 bases and J by 1 base, with 2 bases of the junction left unmatched. The CDR3 loop spans 13 amino acids.

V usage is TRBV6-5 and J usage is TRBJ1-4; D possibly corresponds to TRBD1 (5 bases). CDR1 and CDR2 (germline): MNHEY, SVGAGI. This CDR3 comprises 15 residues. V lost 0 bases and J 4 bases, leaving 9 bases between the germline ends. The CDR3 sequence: CASSYSGDFNEKLFF. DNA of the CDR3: TGTGCCAGCAGTTACTCAGGGGACTTTAATGAAAAACTGTTTTTT.

The CDR3 DNA is TGTGCCAGCTCACCAAGTTCAGGGGGCGAGTACGAGCAGTACTTC. This codes for CASSPSSGGEYEQYF. The V gene is TRBV18, the J gene TRBJ2-7, with TRBD1 matching 8 bases. Per the germline V gene, CDR1 is KGHSH and CDR2 is LQKENI. The CDR3 is 15 residues long. Trimming removed 2 bases from V and 4 bases from J; junction bases left unmatched: 7.

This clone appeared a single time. The CDR3 is CASSLGTLAGDNEQFF. For the CDR3, the DNA is TGCGCCAGCAGCTTGGGAACCCTAGCGGGGGACAATGAGCAGTTCTTC. The chain is built from TRBV5-1 and TRBJ2-1, with 10 nucleotides matching TRBD2. V shed 0 bases, J shed 5 bases, and the junction held 5 bases outside the gene matches. Germline CDR1 reads SGHRS; CDR2 reads YFSETQ. CDR3 length: 16 residues. The whole variable domain, filled in from reference TRBV5-1 and TRBJ2-1, reads KAGVTQTPRYLIKTRGQQVTLSCSPISGHRSVSWYQQTPGQGLQFLFEYFSETQRNKGNFPGRFSGRQFSNSRSEMNVSTLELGDSALYLCASSLGTLAGDNEQFFGPGTRLTVL.